These 23 T cell receptor beta chains were all obtained from the same sample, sequenced in a study of shared clonotypes between healthy human individuals. Libraries were prepared by immunoSEQ multiplex PCR; TCRdb keeps only in-frame clonotypes and omits some of them. Among about 700,000 clones listed, just over 90% were seen once. Cells designated naive CD8 were CD45RO-negative and were positively selected for CCR7, with terminally differentiated effector memory CD45RA+ cells excluded. Sequenced input: naive CD8+ T cells sorted from blood. The receptors here all came from a man younger than 40 in good health.

This chain joins TRBV5-4 and TRBJ1-1, with D perhaps TRBD1 (6 bases). V lost 4 bases and J lost 0, with 13 bases in between. This CDR3 is 15 amino acids long. The germline V gene has CDR1 SGHNT and CDR2 YYREEE (reference sequence). The CDR3 nucleotides read TGTGCCAGCAGCCCGGGGGCGGGGATGAACACTGAAGCTTTCTTT. Protein sequence: CASSPGAGMNTEAFF.

V usage is TRBV9 and J usage is TRBJ1-2; no clear D gene. Germline CDR1 reads SGDLS; CDR2 reads YYNGEE. Trimming removed 3 bases from V and 3 bases from J, with 21 bases in between. The CDR3 spans 17 residues. This chain's CDR3 is CASSESLLSGSDYGYTF. Here the CDR3 DNA reads TGTGCCAGCAGCGAATCCTTGTTGTCGGGGTCGGACTATGGCTACACCTTC.

The chain employs TRBV29-1 and TRBJ2-1; the match to TRBD1 covers 8 bases. CDR1 is SQVTM and CDR2 is ANQGSEA in the germline V gene. The ends lost 5 bases at V and 0 bases at J; junction bases unmatched: 3. The CDR3 contains 14 residues. The CDR3 sequence is CSVPGGVSYNEQFF. Here the CDR3 DNA reads TGCAGCGTTCCAGGGGGCGTCTCCTACAATGAGCAGTTCTTC.

This chain uses TRBV21-1 with TRBJ2-7; the table's TRBD2 call for D was not verified on the DNA. TRBV21-1 has pseudogene status. The CDR3 is 18 amino acids. The CDR3: CASSKDWGRRAGAYEQYF. In DNA, the CDR3 is TGTGCCAGCAGCAAAGATTGGGGACGGCGCGCGGGAGCCTACGAGCAGTACTTC.

The V and J genes are TRBV30 and TRBJ1-4; TRBD1 matches 7 bases. Germline V gene sequence: CDR1 GTSNPN, CDR2 SVGIG (reference sequence). The V segment lost 8 bases and the J segment 0 bases; nucleotides outside the gene matches: 6. The length of the CDR3 is 14 residues. This CDR3 is CATDRFATNEKLFF. The CDR3 nucleotides are TGTGCCACGGACAGGTTTGCAACTAATGAAAAACTGTTTTTT.

This chain joins TRBV6-4 and TRBJ1-2; weak D call: TRBD1 (6 bases). Trimming stripped 6 bases from V and 4 bases from J, with 12 bases between. The germline V gene has CDR1 MRHNA and CDR2 SNTAGT. The length of the CDR3 is 13 residues. DNA of the CDR3: TGTGCCAGCAGCACAGGGTTCGGCTATGGCTACACCTTC. Protein sequence: CASSTGFGYGYTF.

On this clone itself: A read error is possible here, since a much larger clone lies one base away. The chain is built from TRBV29-1 and TRBJ2-1, with TRBD2 identical over 13 bases. The CDR3 runs 14 residues. CDR1 is SQVTM and CDR2 is ANQGSEA in the germline V gene. V trimming: 3 bases; J trimming: 7 bases; junction bases outside the gene matches: 3. CDR3 in amino acids: CSVEGTSGKNEQFF. In DNA form, the CDR3 reads TGCAGCGTTGAGGGGACTAGCGGGAAGAATGAGCAGTTCTTC.

The chain links TRBV13 to TRBJ1-1; a possible D gene is TRBD1 (5 bases). CDR1 and CDR2 (germline): PRHDT, FYEKMQ (reference sequence). Trimming stripped 3 bases from V and 5 bases from J, with 7 bases between. The CDR3 consists of 12 residues. CDR3 bases: TGTGCCAGCAGCTTCAGGGTGACTGAAGCTTTCTTT. It is translated as CASSFRVTEAFF.

A few counts support this clone. The rearrangement uses TRBV4-3 and TRBJ1-2, with no clear D. Trimming took off 4 bases at V and 4 bases at J, with 4 bases between the two ends. The CDR3 is 11 residues long. CDR1 and CDR2 (germline): LGHNA, YSLEER. The CDR3 spells CASSPGYGYTF. CDR3 in DNA: TGCGCCAGCAGCCCAGGCTATGGCTACACCTTC.

This chain uses TRBV11-2 with TRBJ2-3, with D perhaps TRBD2 (6 bases). This CDR3 contains 16 residues. Trimming took 1 base from V and 0 from J, leaving 11 bases between them. The germline V gene has CDR1 SGHAT and CDR2 FQNNGV. The CDR3 DNA reads TGTGCCAGCAGCTTAGTTTTAGCGGCCAGCACAGATACGCAGTATTTT. This gives the protein CASSLVLAASTDTQYF.

The chain joins TRBV13 to TRBJ2-1; 9 nucleotides match TRBD1. Germline-derived CDR1 and CDR2 are PRHDT and FYEKMQ (reference sequence). CDR3 length: 16 residues. V gave up 5 bases and J gave up 4 bases; unmatched junction bases: 9. CDR3 region: CASSRTGTGIYNEQFF. DNA of the CDR3: TGTGCCAGCAGCAGAACCGGGACAGGGATATACAATGAGCAGTTCTTC.

The V gene is TRBV11-2, the J gene TRBJ2-1; D not certain. Per the germline V gene, CDR1 is SGHAT and CDR2 is FQNNGV. Trimming took 2 bases from V and 7 from J, leaving 6 bases between them. This CDR3 is 12 amino acids long. Written as DNA, the CDR3 is TGTGCCAGCAGCTTACTCACGAATGAGCAGTTCTTC. It encodes CASSLLTNEQFF. The full variable domain, completed using reference TRBV11-2 and TRBJ2-1, is EAGVAQSPRYKIIEKRQSVAFWCNPISGHATLYWYQQILGQGPKLLIQFQNNGVVDDSQLPKDRFSAERLKGVDSTLKIQPAKLEDSAVYLCASSLLTNEQFFGPGTRLTVL.

The chain uses TRBV9 and TRBJ1-1; 10 bases align to TRBD1. This CDR3 has 13 amino acids. CDR1 and CDR2 from the germline V gene are SGDLS and YYNGEE. The ends lost 5 bases at V and 5 bases at J; junction bases unmatched: 3. The CDR3 region is CASSAGQGTEAFF. Written as DNA, the CDR3 is TGTGCCAGCAGTGCGGGACAGGGGACTGAAGCTTTCTTT.

The V call is TRBV7-9, the J call TRBJ2-1; D call uncertain. This CDR3 has 13 amino acids. Trimming left V 0 bases short and J 5 bases short, with 5 bases between. Germline values: CDR1 SEHNR, CDR2 FQNEAQ (reference sequence). The CDR3, as DNA: TGTGCCAGCAGCTTAGCGCAGGACAATGAGCAGTTCTTC. This translates into CASSLAQDNEQFF.

The V and J genes are TRBV28 and TRBJ1-4, with D possibly being TRBD1 (5 bases). Looked up from germline, CDR1 is MDHEN and CDR2 is SYDVKM. V lost 4 bases to trimming and J lost 6 bases, with 15 bases between them. This CDR3 has 15 residues. The CDR3: CASSSQAFLDEKLFF. The CDR3 DNA sequence: TGTGCCAGCAGTTCACAGGCCTTTCTGGATGAAAAACTGTTTTTT.

The rearrangement links TRBV27 to TRBJ1-2; D is possibly TRBD1 (6 bases). The CDR3 is 14 amino acids. Germline V gene lookup returns CDR1 MNHEY and CDR2 SMNVEV (reference sequence). V was pared by 3 bases and J by 1 base, with 9 bases between. CDR3 sequence reads: CASSFTDSNYGYTF. The CDR3 DNA follows: TGTGCCAGCAGTTTTACGGACAGTAACTATGGCTACACCTTC.

The V call is TRBV29-1, the J call TRBJ2-3, with 9 positions matching TRBD1. The V segment lost 3 bases and the J segment 4 bases; nucleotides outside the gene matches: 5. Looked up from germline, CDR1 is SQVTM and CDR2 is ANQGSEA. The CDR3 is 14 amino acids. Here the CDR3 reads CSVDGTGIPDTQYF. The CDR3 DNA is TGCAGCGTTGACGGGACAGGGATCCCAGATACGCAGTATTTT.

The chain couples TRBV29-1 to TRBJ2-1, with D maybe TRBD2 (6 bases). Germline loops: CDR1 SQVTM, CDR2 ANQGSEA. V gave up 1 base and J gave up 4 bases, with 17 bases separating them. The CDR3 is 16 residues long. As DNA, the CDR3 is TGCAGCGTTGAAGGATCGGCGGGAATCGATTACAATGAGCAGTTCTTC. Translation: CSVEGSAGIDYNEQFF.

The J gene is TRBJ2-1, the V gene TRBV4-3, with TRBD2 identical over 16 bases. Germline CDR1 LGHNA, CDR2 YSLEER. Losses at the gene ends were 4 bases for V and 0 bases for J; bases not matched to a gene: 6. This CDR3 contains 19 residues. CDR3 protein: CASSPGLAGGPSSYNEQFF. DNA of the CDR3: TGCGCCAGCAGCCCGGGACTAGCGGGAGGGCCGAGCTCCTACAATGAGCAGTTCTTC.

This chain connects TRBV27 to TRBJ2-3; a weak D match, TRBD1 (6 bases). Per germline, CDR1 MNHEY and CDR2 SMNVEV (reference sequence). The V gene lost 7 bases and the J gene lost 4 bases, with 12 bases spanning the gap. CDR3 length: 13 residues. The CDR3 DNA is TGTGCCAGCAAGGGGGACATGGCAGATACGCAGTATTTT. Translated: CASKGDMADTQYF.

This rearrangement joins TRBV28 to TRBJ2-1, with 10 bases aligning to TRBD2. CDR3 size: 16 residues. Per the germline V gene, CDR1 is MDHEN and CDR2 is SYDVKM. V shed 3 bases and J 9 bases; nucleotides not matched to a gene: 11. CDR3: CASSFLELAGSSEQFF. CDR3 bases: TGTGCCAGCAGTTTTCTGGAACTAGCGGGATCTAGTGAGCAGTTCTTC.

The rearrangement uses TRBV30 and TRBJ2-2; D ambiguous. V was trimmed by 2 bases and J by 8 bases, leaving 15 bases between them. This CDR3 spans 14 amino acids. Germline V gives CDR1 GTSNPN, CDR2 SVGIG (reference sequence). The CDR3 DNA reads TGTGCCTGGAGTAGTATACAGCTGTTTGGGGAGCTGTTTTTT. Amino acids: CAWSSIQLFGELFF. Full variable domain (rest looked up from reference TRBV30 and TRBJ2-2): SQTIHQWPATLVQPVGSPLSLECTVEGTSNPNLYWYRQAAGRGLQLLFYSVGIGQISSEVPQNLSASRPQDRQFILSSKKLLLSDSGFYLCAWSSIQLFGELFFGEGSRLTVL.

The V and J genes are TRBV19 and TRBJ2-2; D is undetermined. Trimming pared 5 bases from V and 0 bases from J, leaving 7 bases between. The germline CDR1 and CDR2 sequences are LNHDA and SQIVND (reference sequence). The CDR3 is 14 residues long. The CDR3 coding sequence is TGTGCCAGTAGTTGGGCACCGAACACCGGGGAGCTGTTTTTT. Translation gives CASSWAPNTGELFF. Filled out from reference TRBV19 and TRBJ2-2, the complete variable domain reads DGGITQSPKYLFRKEGQNVTLSCEQNLNHDAMYWYRQDPGQGLRLIYYSQIVNDFQKGDIAEGYSVSREKKESFPLTVTSAQKNPTAFYLCASSWAPNTGELFFGEGSRLTVL.